Sequencing of this T cell receptor beta chain was carried out in a study of shared clonotypes between healthy human individuals. Study observations and caveats: Sampling used blood alone; tissue repertoires probably differ.

The ends lost 5 bases at V and 3 bases at J; junction bases unmatched: 13. Germline loops: CDR1 MNHEY, CDR2 SMNVEV (reference sequence). The CDR3 totals 17 residues. As to this clone: The antigen is undetermined.

Clones were sequenced by immunoSEQ multiplex PCR, and TCRdb holds only the in-frame ones, with some missing. The data contain under 700,000 clones, about 95% of them singletons. CD8 cells classed as naive were CD45RO-negative and positively selected for CCR7, excluding terminally differentiated effector memory CD45RA+ cells. The sequence came from a woman younger than 45 in good health. Sequenced input: naive CD8+ T cells sorted from blood. The chain combines TRBV27 with TRBJ1-3; 7 bases are a match to TRBD1. The CDR3 protein is CASSPDRVPSGGNTIYF. The CDR3 DNA is TGTGCCAGCAGTCCCGACAGGGTACCCTCGGGTGGAAACACCATATATTTT.